The T cell receptor (beta chain) described here comes from a study of breast tumors, draining lymph nodes, adjacent tissues. Study-wide results and limits: Tumors had less TCR diversity than lymph nodes, more than nontumor tissue. The data were judged consistent with most tumor T cells coming from lymph node and expanding in tumor. That most tumor T cells come from lymph nodes remained unproven. Tumor and nontumor repertoires were significantly more similar in luminal-like than in basal-like breast cancer.

TCRdb processed the multiplex PCR reads anew with MiXCR; each CDR3 protein has one entry. This sample carries about 32,000 distinct CDR3 sequences, around 35% of them seen once, and the ten largest clones take about a tenth. As to this clonotype: Its cognate antigen is unknown. Given a much more abundant clone one base away, this may be a read error. Lacking the conserved final phenylalanine or tryptophan, this CDR3 likely reflects a read error.

Trimming removed 0 bases from V and 2 bases from J, with 12 bases in between. The CDR3 consists of 15 residues. In germline, CDR1 is SGHKS, CDR2 YYEKEE (reference sequence). Material: breast tumor tissue. J is TRBJ2-7 and V is TRBV5-5; D perhaps matches TRBD1 (6 bases). The clonotype comes from a female donor with breast cancer. Some clones in this sample may be carry-over from other donors' samples. CDR3 loop: CASSLAPGVAYEQYL. The CDR3 DNA reads as TGTGCCAGCAGCTTGGCGCCAGGGGTTGCCTACGAGCAGTACCTC.